The T cell receptor (beta chain) under discussion was sequenced for a study of cytomegalovirus exposure and HLA in healthy donors. Across the whole study: Some 90 million unique TCRs from HLA-typed donors were held in an early data release. General study points: Most TCR sequences proved rare, with some public TCRs found in many donors. With later analysis, a missense DCLRE1C variant became linked to TCR beta V- and J-gene trimming.

A remark on this clone: Its antigen is still unknown.

A multiplex PCR was run with 60 Vbeta primers and 13 Jbeta primers. Assay used: immunoSEQ multiplex PCR; TCRdb lists only in-frame clones, some missing. Among under 250,000 clones, around 81% were seen once, and the ten largest hold 8%. Sequencing was done on a sample of PBMCs. The clonotype comes from a woman aged 55-69 years in good health and CMV-seropositive.

The CDR3 nucleotides are TGTGCCAGTAGTATATTGAGGGATGGGGGGGGATTCAATCAGCCCCAGCATTTT. It specifies CASSILRDGGGFNQPQHF. The chain is built from TRBV19 and TRBJ1-5; D is possibly TRBD1 (5 bases). The CDR3 consists of 18 residues. The germline V gene encodes CDR1 LNHDA and CDR2 SQIVND (reference sequence). Trimming took 2 bases from V and 3 from J, leaving 20 bases between them.